The rows below give T cell receptor beta chains drawn from one sample of a study of T cells in Graves' hyperthyroidism and ophthalmopathy. TCRdb analysed the multiplex PCR reads with MiXCR anew, one entry per CDR3 protein. This table has 550,000 to 600,000 distinct CDR3 sequences, over 15% appearing once. Sequenced sample: blood. Receptor source: a woman aged 18-29 years with Graves' hyperthyroidism. The CDR3 runs from the conserved cysteine through the conserved F or W. Each record gives: clone size, CDR3 length, J gene, V gene, D gene, CDR3 DNA, CDR3 protein. The D gene is left open where the match is weak. Only some rows state a clone size, as once, few, many or a class for expanded clones.

size: once
length: 17
J: TRBJ1-6
V: TRBV20-1
D: NA
DNA: TGCAGTGCTAGAGATAGTAGGGATCCCCTTGATAATTCACCCCTCCACTTT
CDR3: CSARDSRDPLDNSPLHF

size: many
length: 15
J: TRBJ1-2
V: TRBV3-1
D: NA
DNA: TGTGCCAGCAGCCAAGGAATTTCTACGAACTATGGCTACACCTTC
CDR3: CASSQGISTNYGYTF

size: many
length: 13
J: TRBJ2-7
V: TRBV5-1
D: NA
DNA: TGCGCCAGCAGCTTCGGCACCGGGGCGGAGCAGTACTTC
CDR3: CASSFGTGAEQYF

size: many
length: 15
J: TRBJ2-3
V: TRBV7-6
D: NA
DNA: TGTGCCAGCAGCTTATTAGCCGCAGGGGAGGATACGCAGTATTTT
CDR3: CASSLLAAGEDTQYF

size: NA
length: 14
J: TRBJ1-5
V: TRBV20-1
D: NA
DNA: TGCAGTGCTAGGACAGACTATAGCAATCAGCCCCAGCATTTT
CDR3: CSARTDYSNQPQHF

size: few
length: 13
J: TRBJ1-3
V: TRBV10-1
D: NA
DNA: TGCGCCAGCAAGGACACGGATAGAAACACCATATATTTT
CDR3: CASKDTDRNTIYF

size: few
length: 18
J: TRBJ2-1
V: TRBV11-2
D: TRBD2
DNA: TGTGCCAGCAGCCAGAATTCGGGACTAGCGGGGGACTACAATGAGCAGTTCTTC
CDR3: CASSQNSGLAGDYNEQFF

size: NA
length: 20
J: TRBJ2-1
V: TRBV5-1
D: TRBD2
DNA: TGCGCCAGCAGCTTGGCCAAAGGGCTAGCGGGAGGGCCGGGATACAATGAGCAGTTCTTC
CDR3: CASSLAKGLAGGPGYNEQFF

size: few
length: 13
J: TRBJ2-3
V: TRBV12-3/TRBV12-4
D: NA
DNA: TGTGCCAGCAGTAGGACTGTGGAAGATACGCAGTATTTT
CDR3: CASSRTVEDTQYF

size: NA
length: 15
J: TRBJ1-5
V: TRBV28
D: TRBD1
DNA: TGTGCCAGCAGTTGGGACAGGAAAAGCGATCAGCCCCAGCATTTT
CDR3: CASSWDRKSDQPQHF

size: many
length: 17
J: TRBJ2-7
V: TRBV7-8
D: TRBD2
DNA: TGTGCCAGCAGCTTAGCCGGACTAGCGGGAAGCTCCTACGAGCAGTACTTC
CDR3: CASSLAGLAGSSYEQYF

size: NA
length: 14
J: TRBJ1-1
V: TRBV5-1
D: NA
DNA: TGCGCCAGCAGCTTGGAGGTTAGGAACACTGAAGCTTTCTTT
CDR3: CASSLEVRNTEAFF

size: NA
length: 14
J: TRBJ1-4
V: TRBV29-1
D: TRBD1
DNA: TGCAGCGCTAAACAGGGGGCCCTTAATGAAAAACTGTTTTTT
CDR3: CSAKQGALNEKLFF

size: many
length: 14
J: TRBJ2-3
V: TRBV12-3/TRBV12-4
D: NA
DNA: TGTGCCAGCAGGAATAGCGGATACACAGATACGCAGTATTTT
CDR3: CASRNSGYTDTQYF

size: many
length: 15
J: TRBJ2-1
V: TRBV7-8
D: TRBD2
DNA: TGTGCCAGCAGCCCGCGGGAGTCCCTTTACAATGAGCAGTTCTTC
CDR3: CASSPRESLYNEQFF

size: few
length: 17
J: TRBJ2-3
V: TRBV4-1
D: NA
DNA: TGCGCCAGCAGCCAAGTAGCGCAGCCATCAAGCACAGATACGCAGTATTTT
CDR3: CASSQVAQPSSTDTQYF

size: NA
length: 12
J: TRBJ1-1
V: TRBV20-1
D: NA
DNA: TGCAGTGCTAGAGGGCCGGGGGCTGAAGCTTTCTTT
CDR3: CSARGPGAEAFF

size: NA
length: 13
J: TRBJ2-6
V: TRBV10-3
D: NA
DNA: TGTGCCATCAGGGGAACTGGGGCCAACGTCCTGACTTTC
CDR3: CAIRGTGANVLTF

size: few
length: 12
J: TRBJ1-1
V: TRBV6-1
D: NA
DNA: TGTGCCAGTAGCGGGGTGGCCACTGAAGCTTTCTTT
CDR3: CASSGVATEAFF

size: NA
length: 12
J: TRBJ2-1
V: TRBV12-5
D: NA
DNA: TGTGCTAGTGGTCCTGTTCTCAATGAGCAGTTCTTC
CDR3: CASGPVLNEQFF

size: many
length: 16
J: TRBJ2-3
V: TRBV10-3
D: TRBD2
DNA: TGTGCCATCAGTGAGTCGGTTAGCGGGGAAACAGATACGCAGTATTTT
CDR3: CAISESVSGETDTQYF

size: many
length: 15
J: TRBJ1-4
V: TRBV11-3
D: NA
DNA: TGTGCCAGCAGTCCAGACGGAGCAACTAATGAAAAACTGTTTTTT
CDR3: CASSPDGATNEKLFF

size: many
length: 13
J: TRBJ2-7
V: TRBV5-1
D: NA
DNA: TGCGCCAGCAGCTTGAACAGGGTATTCGAGCAGTACTTC
CDR3: CASSLNRVFEQYF

size: many
length: 13
J: TRBJ2-5
V: TRBV12-3/TRBV12-4
D: TRBD1
DNA: TGTGCCAGCAGTCGGGACAGAAAAGAGACCCAGTACTTC
CDR3: CASSRDRKETQYF